The entry below gives a single TCR beta chain sequence along with its context. This sample is part of a study of blood T cell repertoires in COVID-19. About the study: From the United States, Italy and Spain came samples of acute and convalescent COVID-19. In each case, the material was cDNA or gDNA derived from T cells, B-cell-depleted T cells, or PBMCs.

V shed 5 bases and J shed 1 base, with 5 bases lying between them. The CDR3 totals 12 residues. Germline CDR1 reads LNHDA; CDR2 reads SQIVND (reference sequence). Original processing methods: The assay estimated nucleated cells by amplifying reference gene primers. The data were produced by immunoSEQ multiplex PCR, yet TCRdb's version contains in-frame clones alone and is incomplete. D and trimming come from the DNA, and the V and J calls and clone size come from that table. The table has approximately 46,000 clones, about 89% seen once. The chain has TRBV19 and TRBJ1-2; D is ambiguous. Sequencing was carried out using peripheral blood. The TCR comes from a man aged 60 to 69 with active or convalescent COVID-19. CDR3 in amino acids: CASSPGNYGYTF. The CDR3 DNA follows: TGTGCCAGTAGTCCGGGTAACTATGGCTACACCTTC.